The clone carrying this TCR beta chain has at least ten counts. What it binds is unknown. Germline-derived CDR1 and CDR2 are LNHDA and SQIVND (reference sequence). The trim removed 4 bases at V and 1 base at J, leaving 4 bases unmatched. The CDR3 is made up of 15 amino acids. The data derive from a study of Graves' ophthalmopathy and Graves' hyperthyroidism. Study-wide findings and caveats: Discrimination between ophthalmopathy and stable hyperthyroidism by a 13-signature model showed roughly 88% sensitivity and about 80% specificity.

Calling hyperthyroidism stable required that no ophthalmopathy show up within 18 months of follow-up. The PBMCs had their origin in more than 9.5 ml of fresh peripheral blood. Scientists amplified the TCR beta CDR3 regions from RNA transcripts. HTBI primers were employed in first-round RT-PCR, then a second-round multiplex PCR followed. TCRdb re-called the multiplex PCR reads with MiXCR, one entry per CDR3 protein. Among a few hundred thousand distinct CDR3 sequences listed, approximately 15% were seen once. The genes are TRBV19 and TRBJ1-3; TRBD1 aligns across 7 bases. The clonotype originates from a woman aged 18-35 years with stable Graves' hyperthyroidism. The sample comprised peripheral blood. CDR3: CASSRTGVSGNTIYF. In DNA, the CDR3 is TGTGCCAGTAGTAGAACAGGGGTATCTGGAAACACCATATATTTT.